This entry lists 28 T cell receptor beta chains sequenced from one sample in a study of CD8+ T cells in alopecia areata. Stated treatment: oral pan-JAK inhibitor, 5-10 mg twice daily. The authors extracted RNA and reverse transcribed it into cDNA as the sequencing template. The method was immunoSEQ multiplex PCR; TCRdb's version includes in-frame clones alone and lacks a portion of them. The table shows more than 150,000 clones, with approximately 50% occurring only once. Material: CD8+ T cells sorted from blood, obtained around week 54, from a patient treated with tofacitinib. The source is a human donor with alopecia areata.

This clone was counted between two and nine times. The same CDR3 also results from other DNA sequences found in this sample. The gene calls are TRBV27 and TRBJ1-1; D gene unclear. With 2 bases removed from V and 3 bases from J, the gap between germline ends came to 7 bases. Germline values: CDR1 MNHEY, CDR2 SMNVEV (reference sequence). The CDR3 runs 13 residues. The CDR3 is CASSLSWDTEAFF. The DNA of the CDR3 is TGTGCCAGCAGTTTAAGCTGGGACACTGAAGCTTTCTTT.

The chain employs TRBV6-5 and TRBJ2-7; D may correspond to TRBD1 or TRBD2 (5 bases each). CDR1 is MNHEY and CDR2 is SVGAGI in the germline V gene. The CDR3 consists of 14 residues. V was trimmed by 4 bases and J by 5 bases, leaving 15 bases between them. Here the CDR3 DNA reads TGTGCCAGCAGTTCACCTGAGGGGTATGACGAGCAGTACTTC. Protein sequence: CASSSPEGYDEQYF.

This chain uses TRBV4-1 with TRBJ2-5, with D hard to call. Germline CDR1 and CDR2: MGHRA and YSYEKL. The CDR3 runs 11 residues. Trimming removed 8 bases at V and 5 bases at J, with 9 bases between. Here the CDR3 reads CASGLGETQYF. The DNA of the CDR3 is TGCGCCAGCGGCCTGGGGGAGACCCAGTACTTC.

J is TRBJ2-5 and V is TRBV6-5, with D uncertain. Trimming removed 6 bases at V and 4 bases at J, with 9 bases between. This CDR3 is 12 amino acids long. Germline V gene sequence: CDR1 MNHEY, CDR2 SVGAGI. CDR3 loop: CASSANRETQYF. The CDR3 coding sequence is TGTGCCAGCAGCGCAAACCGAGAGACCCAGTACTTC.

The chain uses TRBV6-5 and TRBJ1-1; tentatively, D is TRBD1 (5 bases). CDR1 is MNHEY, CDR2 SVGAGI, per germline. This CDR3 spans 13 amino acids. V was pared by 6 bases and J by 1 base, with 9 bases between. This chain's CDR3 is CASSPDTNTEAFF. CDR3 sequence (DNA): TGTGCCAGCAGCCCGGACACGAACACTGAAGCTTTCTTT.

Only a few counts were recorded for this clone. The rearrangement joins TRBV30 to TRBJ2-1; 8 bases map to TRBD2. The germline gives CDR1 GTSNPN, CDR2 SVGIG (reference sequence). The CDR3 has 12 amino acids. V was pared by 2 bases and J by 9 bases, with 3 bases of the junction left unmatched. The CDR3 nucleotides read TGTGCCTGGAGTCCGAGCGGGGGTGAGCAGTTCTTC. Its translation: CAWSPSGGEQFF.

J is TRBJ2-1 and V is TRBV4-1; maybe TRBD2 (6 bases). Germline V lookup: CDR1 MGHRA, CDR2 YSYEKL. This CDR3 is 15 amino acids long. The V gene lost 2 bases and the J gene lost 8 bases, with 16 bases spanning the gap. The CDR3 nucleotides read TGCGCCAGCAGCCAATTAAGGGAACTAGCCGATGAGCAGTTCTTC. Its protein product is CASSQLRELADEQFF.

This clone was recorded only once. The chain recombines TRBV27 with TRBJ1-1; TRBD1 matches at 7 bases. The germline V gene has CDR1 MNHEY and CDR2 SMNVEV (reference sequence). The CDR3 totals 15 residues. Trimming took 6 bases from V and 1 from J; bases not matched to a gene: 8. The CDR3 sequence is CASRIRTGGNTEAFF. The CDR3 bases are TGTGCCAGCAGGATACGGACAGGAGGGAACACTGAAGCTTTCTTT.

The chain is built from TRBV7-9 and TRBJ1-1, with D perhaps matching TRBD1 (5 bases). Germline V CDR1 and CDR2: SEHNR, FQNEAQ (reference sequence). V was pared by 6 bases and J by 6 bases, with 14 bases between. The CDR3 extends over 13 amino acids. The CDR3 nucleotides read TGTGCCAGCAGGAAAACGACAGATCCTGAAGCTTTCTTT. The encoded protein is CASRKTTDPEAFF.

The chain is built from TRBV27 and TRBJ2-1, with 7 bases that match TRBD1. The CDR3 runs to 16 residues. With 9 bases clipped from V and 2 bases from J, the junction kept 13 bases outside the gene matches. The V gene's germline CDR1 is MNHEY and CDR2 SMNVEV (reference sequence). The CDR3 coding sequence is TGTGCCAGTCAACCAAGACAGGGAACTCCCTACAATGAGCAGTTCTTC. Amino acid sequence: CASQPRQGTPYNEQFF.

This rearrangement joins TRBV29-1 to TRBJ2-7, with D possibly being TRBD2 (5 bases). V was pared by 4 bases and J by 0 bases, with 13 bases between. Germline lookup yields CDR1 SQVTM and CDR2 ANQGSEA. CDR3 size: 14 residues. CDR3 in amino acids: CSVVYGEFSYEQYF. The CDR3 nucleotides read TGCAGCGTTGTCTACGGGGAGTTCTCCTACGAGCAGTACTTC.

Of note for this clone: The same CDR3 also results from other DNA sequences found in this sample. The chain has TRBV30 and TRBJ1-1, with unresolved D. V lost 5 bases and J lost 1, with 5 bases in between. CDR1 GTSNPN and CDR2 SVGIG come from the germline V gene (reference sequence). The length of the CDR3 is 11 residues. The CDR3 nucleotides read TGTGCCTGGGGACGGAACACTGAAGCTTTCTTT. Its protein product is CAWGRNTEAFF. The variable domain in full, with the rest retrieved from reference TRBV30 and TRBJ1-1, is SQTIHQWPATLVQPVGSPLSLECTVEGTSNPNLYWYRQAAGRGLQLLFYSVGIGQISSEVPQNLSASRPQDRQFILSSKKLLLSDSGFYLCAWGRNTEAFFGQGTRLTVV.

V gene TRBV5-4 combines with J gene TRBJ2-7; 7 bases line up with TRBD1. Trimming removed 5 bases from V and 4 bases from J; junction bases left unmatched: 6. This CDR3 is built from 13 residues. Germline CDR1 reads SGHNT; CDR2 reads YYREEE (reference sequence). Here the CDR3 reads CASSHDRAYEQYF. Here the CDR3 DNA reads TGTGCCAGCAGTCACGACAGGGCTTACGAGCAGTACTTC. Complete variable domain (other parts from reference TRBV5-4 and TRBJ2-7): ETGVTQSPTHLIKTRGQQVTLRCSSQSGHNTVSWYQQALGQGPQFIFQYYREEENGRGNFPPRFSGLQFPNYSSELNVNALELDDSALYLCASSHDRAYEQYFGPGTRLTVT.

The chain is built from TRBV2 and TRBJ1-2, with 7 bases aligning to TRBD1. This CDR3 spans 16 amino acids. V was clipped by 4 bases and J by 2 bases; unmatched bases: 10. The germline V gene has CDR1 SNHLY and CDR2 FYNNEI. CDR3 sequence (DNA): TGTGCCAGCAGTGTCCTCCCCGGGACAGAGAACTATGGCTACACCTTC. Its protein is CASSVLPGTENYGYTF.

The gene calls are TRBV25-1 and TRBJ2-4, with D perhaps being TRBD1 or TRBD2 (5 bases each). V was trimmed by 4 bases and J by 1 base, leaving 11 bases between them. There are 15 residues in the CDR3. In germline, CDR1 is MGHDK, CDR2 SYGVNS. The CDR3 DNA sequence: TGTGCCAGCAGTGTCTCAGGGACGGCCAAAAACATTCAGTACTTC. It is translated as CASSVSGTAKNIQYF.

V is TRBV7-8 and J is TRBJ2-7, with no clear D. The germline V gene encodes CDR1 SGHVS and CDR2 FQNEAQ. Deletions cut 5 bases from V and 3 bases from J, with 11 bases between. The length of the CDR3 is 13 residues. The CDR3 reads CASSPRLRYEQYF. In DNA form, the CDR3 reads TGTGCCAGCAGCCCCCGTCTCCGCTACGAGCAGTACTTC.

In DNA, the CDR3 is TGTGCCAGCAGCTTAGATACGGGGGGAAGTAATAATGAGCAGTTCTTC. This gives the protein CASSLDTGGSNNEQFF. The rearrangement links TRBV7-8 to TRBJ2-1, with TRBD2 identical over 7 bases. The CDR3 sequence is 16 residues long. CDR1 and CDR2 (germline): SGHVS, FQNEAQ. Trimming cost V 1 base and J 7 bases; bases outside gene matches: 10.

J is TRBJ2-1 and V is TRBV4-3; D might be TRBD2 (5 bases). The V end was cut by 4 bases, the J end by 6 bases, with 10 bases between. Germline V gene lookup returns CDR1 LGHNA and CDR2 YSLEER. The length of the CDR3 is 13 residues. This CDR3 is CASSLPGSNEQFF. CDR3 coding DNA: TGCGCCAGCAGCCTCCCGGGAAGCAATGAGCAGTTCTTC.

The CDR3 spells CASSPILAGGSSETQYF. The CDR3 bases are TGTGCCAGCAGCCCCATTCTAGCGGGGGGCTCCTCGGAGACCCAGTACTTC. The chain has TRBV11-2 and TRBJ2-5; 11 positions match TRBD2. The germline V gene has CDR1 SGHAT and CDR2 FQNNGV. The CDR3 sequence is 17 residues long. V lost 5 bases to trimming and J lost 5 bases; unmatched junction nucleotides: 13.

The sample holds a few counts of this clone. In DNA form, the CDR3 reads TGTGCCAGCAGTTATTACGGTAGCTCTGGGGCCAACGTCCTGACTTTC. Translated, it gives CASSYYGSSGANVLTF. The genes are TRBV6-5 and TRBJ2-6, with D uncertain. Between the trimmed V and J ends, which lost 3 bases and 0 bases, there was a span of 9 bases. CDR3 length equals 16 residues. Germline V lookup: CDR1 MNHEY, CDR2 SVGAGI.

The V call is TRBV13, the J call TRBJ2-6; weak D call: TRBD1 (5 bases). CDR1 and CDR2 from the germline V gene are PRHDT and FYEKMQ (reference sequence). CDR3 length: 15 amino acids. Trimming stripped 5 bases from V and 0 bases from J, with 8 bases between. The CDR3 protein is CASSQDSSGANVLTF. The CDR3 nucleotides read TGTGCCAGCAGCCAAGACAGCTCTGGGGCCAACGTCCTGACTTTC.

V is TRBV30 and J is TRBJ1-2; 9 bases agree with TRBD1. The CDR3 is 14 residues long. Germline loops: CDR1 GTSNPN, CDR2 SVGIG (reference sequence). Unmatched junction bases numbered 8, after V lost 6 bases and J lost 3 bases. CDR3 DNA sequence: TGTGCCTGCCTTCTTGGGACAGGGTACTATGGCTACACCTTC. This gives the protein CACLLGTGYYGYTF.

J is TRBJ1-2 and V is TRBV7-2; no firm D call. Trimming stripped 3 bases from V and 1 base from J, with 6 bases between. The CDR3 covers 13 residues. Germline V gene sequence: CDR1 SGHTA, CDR2 FQGNSA. CDR3 protein: CASSFGLNYGYTF. The CDR3, as DNA: TGTGCCAGCAGCTTCGGACTTAACTATGGCTACACCTTC. Supplemented by reference TRBV7-2 and TRBJ1-2, the full variable domain reads GAGVSQSPSNKVTEKGKDVELRCDPISGHTALYWYRQSLGQGLEFLIYFQGNSAPDKSGLPSDRFSAERTGGSVSTLTIQRTQQEDSAVYLCASSFGLNYGYTFGSGTRLTVV.

This clone was seen only a few times. V usage is TRBV7-6 and J usage is TRBJ1-1, with 8 positions matching TRBD1. CDR1 and CDR2 (germline): SGHVS, FNYEAQ. The CDR3 extends over 17 amino acids. With 5 bases clipped from V and 0 bases from J, the junction kept 11 bases outside the gene matches. The CDR3 reads CASSATGQGRLNTEAFF. Here the CDR3 DNA reads TGTGCCAGCAGCGCCACCGGACAGGGTCGACTGAACACTGAAGCTTTCTTT.

The rearrangement links TRBV5-4 to TRBJ2-2; D not certain. The CDR3 loop spans 12 amino acids. Per the germline V gene, CDR1 is SGHNT and CDR2 is YYREEE (reference sequence). V was clipped by 2 bases and J by 4 bases, with 3 bases between them. This CDR3 is CASSFGTGELFF. The CDR3 nucleotides are TGTGCCAGCAGCTTCGGCACCGGGGAGCTGTTTTTT.

The chain carries TRBV4-3 and TRBJ2-7; D is unresolved. This CDR3 is 15 amino acids long. Germline loops: CDR1 LGHNA, CDR2 YSLEER. Trimming shortened V by 1 base and J by 2 bases, and 12 bases separated the two germline ends. In DNA, the CDR3 is TGCGCCAGCAGCCAAGGGGAATACTATACCTACGAGCAGTACTTC. It is translated as CASSQGEYYTYEQYF.

The genes are TRBV5-1 and TRBJ2-3; 10 bases agree with TRBD1. This CDR3 has 16 amino acids. Germline V gene data show CDR1 as SGHRS and CDR2 as YFSETQ. The ends lost 3 bases at V and 1 base at J; junction bases unmatched: 5. CDR3 region: CASSSGQGSRTDTQYF. The CDR3 DNA reads as TGCGCCAGCAGCTCGGGACAGGGGTCCCGCACAGATACGCAGTATTTT.

This rearrangement joins TRBV30 to TRBJ1-2, with 10 positions matching TRBD1. The germline CDR1 and CDR2 sequences are GTSNPN and SVGIG (reference sequence). CDR3 size: 13 residues. Trimming at V came to 1 base and at J to 8 bases, leaving 4 bases not matched to a gene. The CDR3 sequence is CAWSAGTGDGYTF. CDR3 nucleotides: TGTGCCTGGAGTGCGGGGACAGGGGACGGCTACACCTTC.